The 26 T cell receptor beta chains given below trace back to one sample, sequenced in a study of control samples from healthy donors and cancer patients. Here immunoSEQ multiplex PCR was the method, and the copy in TCRdb shows in-frame clones only, minus some. This sample has some 120,000 clones, with 85% to 95% found just once. Input material: PBMCs. The receptors were sampled from a man aged 45 to 65 with head and neck cancer.

This chain uses TRBV28 with TRBJ2-3, with TRBD2 as a possible D gene (5 bases). The CDR3 spans 16 residues. CDR1 MDHEN and CDR2 SYDVKM come from the germline V gene. The germline V and J ends were trimmed by 8 bases and 3 bases, with 21 bases remaining between them. The CDR3 DNA reads TGTGCCAGCTCTGAAAATGGACTTTACCTAACAGATACGCAGTATTTT. Protein sequence: CASSENGLYLTDTQYF. The full variable domain, in which reference TRBV28 and TRBJ2-3 provide the parts outside the CDR3, is DVKVTQSSRYLVKRTGEKVFLECVQDMDHENMFWYRQDPGLGLRLIYFSYDVKMKEKGDIPEGYSVSREKKERFSLILESASTNQTSMYLCASSENGLYLTDTQYFGPGTRLTVL.

This sequence joins TRBV27 and TRBJ1-5, with TRBD1 matching 7 bases. This CDR3 spans 15 amino acids. Unmatched junction bases numbered 11, after V lost 5 bases and J lost 7 bases. CDR1 is MNHEY and CDR2 is SMNVEV in the germline V gene (reference sequence). The CDR3 here is CASSASLQGRQPQHF. DNA of the CDR3: TGTGCCAGCAGTGCAAGTTTACAGGGGAGGCAGCCCCAGCATTTT.

The chain has TRBV7-9 and TRBJ1-2; 9 bases fit TRBD1. CDR3 length equals 14 residues. The V gene end was trimmed by 2 bases and the J gene end by 4 bases; junction bases not matched to a gene: 2. Germline V gives CDR1 SEHNR, CDR2 FQNEAQ (reference sequence). The chain's CDR3 is CASSLSQGAYGYTF. The CDR3 DNA reads as TGTGCCAGCAGCTTATCACAGGGGGCCTATGGCTACACCTTC.

This rearrangement joins TRBV29-1 to TRBJ2-2; TRBD1 agrees at 7 bases. The germline CDR1 and CDR2 sequences are SQVTM and ANQGSEA. The CDR3 contains 14 residues. V shed 8 bases and J 0 bases; nucleotides not matched to a gene: 6. CDR3 sequence reads: CSPGTAPNTGELFF. In DNA form, the CDR3 reads TGCAGCCCTGGGACAGCCCCGAACACCGGGGAGCTGTTTTTT.

The J gene is TRBJ1-2, the V gene TRBV27; 8 bases agree with TRBD1. Per germline, CDR1 MNHEY and CDR2 SMNVEV (reference sequence). CDR3 length: 15 amino acids. V lost 5 bases and J lost 0; bases outside the gene matches: 5. CDR3 protein: CASSVSTGANYGYTF. DNA of the CDR3: TGTGCCAGCAGTGTTTCGACAGGGGCTAACTATGGCTACACCTTC.

V and J are TRBV6-2 or TRBV6-3 and TRBJ1-4; D gene uncertain. Trimming shortened V by 4 bases and J by 6 bases, and 15 bases separated the two germline ends. Germline V gives CDR1 MNHEY, CDR2 SVGEGT. This CDR3 has 15 residues. CDR3 coding DNA: TGTGCCAGCAGTTCCTATGGATCCGGTGATGAAAAACTGTTTTTT. Its protein is CASSSYGSGDEKLFF.

V gene TRBV2 combines with J gene TRBJ2-7; D not resolved. Germline-derived CDR1 and CDR2 are SNHLY and FYNNEI. Trimming took off 4 bases at V and 1 base at J, with 11 bases between the two ends. The CDR3 runs to 14 residues. CDR3 region: CASSGGRASYEQYF. DNA for the CDR3: TGTGCCAGCAGTGGAGGTCGGGCATCCTACGAGCAGTACTTC.

Of note for this clone: The sample carries other DNA sequences with the same CDR3. The gene calls are TRBV27 and TRBJ2-7, with D perhaps TRBD1 (5 bases). The CDR3 loop spans 13 amino acids. Trimming took off 3 bases at V and 1 base at J, with 7 bases between the two ends. Germline loops: CDR1 MNHEY, CDR2 SMNVEV (reference sequence). The CDR3, as DNA: TGTGCCAGCAGTTTTCAGGGATCCTACGAGCAGTACTTC. It yields the protein CASSFQGSYEQYF.

This clone has a single count. This chain uses TRBV6-2 or TRBV6-3 with TRBJ2-5; no clear D. The CDR3 extends over 12 amino acids. V was pared by 3 bases and J by 4 bases, with 6 bases between. Germline V gene lookup returns CDR1 MNHEY and CDR2 SVGEGT. The CDR3 loop is CASSYRGETQYF. The CDR3, as DNA: TGTGCCAGCAGTTATAGAGGAGAGACCCAGTACTTC.

The rearrangement uses TRBV27 and TRBJ2-2; unclear D gene. Trimming stripped 2 bases from V and 4 bases from J, with 8 bases between. Per the germline V gene, CDR1 is MNHEY and CDR2 is SMNVEV (reference sequence). The CDR3 runs 14 residues. The CDR3 bases are TGTGCCAGCAGTTTAACAGCCTCCACCGGGGAGCTGTTTTTT. Its protein product is CASSLTASTGELFF.

This clone was counted once. The V gene is TRBV9, the J gene TRBJ1-2, with 8 bases lining up with TRBD1. V dropped 4 bases and J dropped 8; count of bases not matched to a gene: 7. Germline loops: CDR1 SGDLS, CDR2 YYNGEE. This CDR3 is built from 13 residues. The CDR3 bases are TGTGCCAGCAGCCCCGGACAGGGAGACGGCTACACCTTC. Protein: CASSPGQGDGYTF.

This chain joins TRBV5-1 and TRBJ2-1; 13 bases are shared with TRBD2. Germline V gene lookup returns CDR1 SGHRS and CDR2 YFSETQ. The CDR3 consists of 15 residues. V dropped 4 bases and J dropped 6; count of bases not matched to a gene: 4. CDR3 region: CASSAGTSGANEQFF. The CDR3 coding sequence is TGCGCCAGCAGCGCCGGGACTAGCGGGGCCAATGAGCAGTTCTTC. Filled out from reference TRBV5-1 and TRBJ2-1, the complete variable domain reads KAGVTQTPRYLIKTRGQQVTLSCSPISGHRSVSWYQQTPGQGLQFLFEYFSETQRNKGNFPGRFSGRQFSNSRSEMNVSTLELGDSALYLCASSAGTSGANEQFFGPGTRLTVL.

The J gene is TRBJ1-6, the V gene TRBV30, with 7 bases lining up with TRBD1. Germline CDR1 and CDR2: GTSNPN and SVGIG (reference sequence). The CDR3 totals 13 residues. Unmatched junction bases numbered 2, after V lost 4 bases and J lost 5 bases. CDR3 loop: CAWTGTDNSPLHF. The CDR3 DNA sequence: TGTGCCTGGACCGGGACAGATAATTCACCCCTCCACTTT. Together with reference TRBV30 and TRBJ1-6, the CDR3 gives the full variable domain: SQTIHQWPATLVQPVGSPLSLECTVEGTSNPNLYWYRQAAGRGLQLLFYSVGIGQISSEVPQNLSASRPQDRQFILSSKKLLLSDSGFYLCAWTGTDNSPLHFGNGTRLTVT.

This chain connects TRBV28 to TRBJ1-6; D gene ambiguous. The ends were cut back, 6 bases at V and 10 bases at J, with 10 bases in the middle. Germline lookup yields CDR1 MDHEN and CDR2 SYDVKM. This CDR3 region has 12 residues. The CDR3 spells CASSRYRSPLHF. Here the CDR3 DNA reads TGTGCCAGCAGCAGGTACCGGTCACCCCTCCACTTT.

This clone is a singleton in its sample. The J gene is TRBJ1-1, the V gene TRBV6-1; D perhaps matches TRBD1 (5 bases). Germline V CDR1 and CDR2: MNHNS, SASEGT. V was pared by 0 bases and J by 1 base, with 6 bases between. CDR3 length equals 14 residues. CDR3 sequence reads: CASSEAQGNTEAFF. The CDR3 coding sequence is TGTGCCAGCAGTGAAGCGCAGGGGAACACTGAAGCTTTCTTT.

A remark on this clone: At one end the junction does not follow the germline gene, possibly because of a read error. Other DNA sequences in the sample encode the same CDR3. The genes are TRBV9 and TRBJ2-2, with 8 bases fitting TRBD2. CDR3 length: 18 amino acids. Per germline, CDR1 SGDLS and CDR2 YYNGEE. The CDR3, as DNA: TGCGCCAGCAGCGTCAGGAGGGTCGGGGGGGAGAACACCGGGGAGCTGTTTTTT. Its protein product is CASSVRRVGGENTGELFF.

V gene TRBV3-1 (or the pseudogene TRBV3-2) combines with J gene TRBJ2-5; 7 nucleotides match TRBD2. The trim removed 0 bases at V and 2 bases at J, leaving 12 bases unmatched. The CDR3 length is 18 residues. From germline, CDR1 is LGHDT and CDR2 YNNKEL (reference sequence). The DNA for the CDR3 is TGTGCCAGCAGCCAAGAAGATAGGGAGGGTGGTCATCAAGAGACCCAGTACTTC. Translated: CASSQEDREGGHQETQYF.

This rearrangement joins TRBV4-2 to TRBJ2-4; no clear D gene. Germline CDR1 and CDR2: LGHNA and YNFKEQ. Trimming stripped 0 bases from V and 0 bases from J, with 12 bases between. The CDR3 loop spans 17 amino acids. CDR3 loop: CASSQDMAIGAKNIQYF. In DNA, the CDR3 is TGTGCCAGCAGCCAAGATATGGCTATCGGAGCCAAAAACATTCAGTACTTC.

This chain connects TRBV5-1 to TRBJ2-3, with TRBD2 identical over 16 bases. The CDR3 extends over 18 amino acids. Germline values: CDR1 SGHRS, CDR2 YFSETQ. V gave up 4 bases and J gave up 3 bases; unmatched junction bases: 8. The CDR3 DNA reads as TGCGCCAGCAGCCCTGGGACTAGCGGGGGGGCCCGGACAGATACGCAGTATTTT. This codes for CASSPGTSGGARTDTQYF.

The V gene is TRBV7-9, the J gene TRBJ2-3; 9 nucleotides match TRBD2. Looked up from germline, CDR1 is SEHNR and CDR2 is FQNEAQ (reference sequence). This CDR3 contains 17 residues. With V trimmed by 2 bases and J by 6 bases, 12 bases remained unmatched. The CDR3 protein is CASSLLSGGGAADTQYF. In nucleotides, the CDR3 is TGTGCCAGCAGCTTATTGAGTGGCGGGGGGGCCGCCGATACGCAGTATTTT.

This chain connects TRBV6-4 to TRBJ1-1; D gene unclear. V lost 2 bases and J 6 bases, leaving 10 bases between the germline ends. This CDR3 has 13 amino acids. CDR1 and CDR2 (germline): MRHNA, SNTAGT. DNA of the CDR3: TGTGCCAGCAGTGACAGCGCCGCTTCTGAAGCTTTCTTT. It is translated as CASSDSAASEAFF.

This clone was seen only a few times. This chain connects TRBV13 to TRBJ2-3; 13 bases agree with TRBD2. CDR1 and CDR2 from the germline V gene are PRHDT and FYEKMQ (reference sequence). The CDR3 is made up of 17 amino acids. Trimming removed 3 bases from V and 5 bases from J; junction bases left unmatched: 8. CDR3 DNA sequence: TGTGCCAGCAGCTTGGGGACTAGCGGGGCGGCCGGAGATACGCAGTATTTT. Its translation: CASSLGTSGAAGDTQYF.

This CDR3 reads CASSQEGGEQFF. CDR3 bases: TGCGCCAGCAGCCAAGAAGGAGGGGAGCAGTTCTTC. V gene TRBV4-3 combines with J gene TRBJ2-1, with a possible D match to TRBD2 (6 bases). CDR1 is LGHNA and CDR2 is YSLEER in the germline V gene. V lost 0 bases and J lost 10, with 7 bases in between. This CDR3 comprises 12 residues.

The sample holds one count of this clone. This chain links TRBV11-2 with TRBJ2-3; a possible D gene is TRBD1 (7 bases). Germline assignment: CDR1 SGHAT and CDR2 FQNNGV. V lost 7 bases, J lost 2 bases, and 16 bases lay in between. This CDR3 has 15 residues. This CDR3 reads CASIQGGGVTDTQYF. CDR3 nucleotide sequence: TGTGCCAGCATCCAAGGGGGCGGGGTCACAGATACGCAGTATTTT. The entire variable domain, with the rest obtained from reference TRBV11-2 and TRBJ2-3, is as follows: EAGVAQSPRYKIIEKRQSVAFWCNPISGHATLYWYQQILGQGPKLLIQFQNNGVVDDSQLPKDRFSAERLKGVDSTLKIQPAKLEDSAVYLCASIQGGGVTDTQYFGPGTRLTVL.

J is TRBJ2-2 and V is TRBV7-6; D uncertain. The V end was cut by 5 bases, the J end by 4 bases, with 8 bases between. CDR1 is SGHVS, CDR2 FNYEAQ, per germline. The CDR3 loop spans 13 amino acids. The CDR3 region is CASSAQPTGELFF. The DNA of the CDR3 is TGTGCCAGCAGCGCACAGCCCACCGGGGAGCTGTTTTTT.

V usage is TRBV28 and J usage is TRBJ1-1, with a possible D match to TRBD1 (5 bases). The CDR3 has 13 amino acids. CDR1 is MDHEN, CDR2 SYDVKM, per germline. The V gene lost 4 bases and the J gene lost 3 bases, with 9 bases spanning the gap. DNA of the CDR3: TGTGCCAGCAGTTCAGGGCGGTACACTGAAGCTTTCTTT. Protein: CASSSGRYTEAFF.